The 9 T cell receptor beta chains given below trace back to one sample, sequenced in a study of OX40 agonist ivuxolimab in advanced cancers. Profiling relied on immunoSEQ multiplex PCR, and the TCRdb table lists in-frame clones only, not all of them. The data contain 87,000 or so clones, 85% to 90% of them singletons. The sequencing used CD4+ or CD8+ T cells sorted from blood, collected in a trial of the OX40 agonist ivuxolimab. These receptors came from an adult with an advanced solid tumor such as melanoma, head and neck, liver or kidney cancer.

The chain couples TRBV30 to TRBJ2-7; 7 bases match TRBD1. CDR1 is GTSNPN, CDR2 SVGIG, per germline (reference sequence). V lost 2 bases, J lost 3 bases, and 10 bases stayed unmatched. The CDR3 is made up of 15 amino acids. As DNA, the CDR3 is TGTGCCTGGAGTTTCTCGGGGACAGTCCACTACGAGCAGTACTTC. Translated, it gives CAWSFSGTVHYEQYF. Variable domain in full (rest from reference TRBV30 and TRBJ2-7): SQTIHQWPATLVQPVGSPLSLECTVEGTSNPNLYWYRQAAGRGLQLLFYSVGIGQISSEVPQNLSASRPQDRQFILSSKKLLLSDSGFYLCAWSFSGTVHYEQYFGPGTRLTVT.

The chain uses TRBV7-6 and TRBJ2-5; D ambiguous. V lost 2 bases and J lost 5, with 6 bases in between. The CDR3 has 12 amino acids. The germline gives CDR1 SGHVS, CDR2 FNYEAQ. The CDR3 DNA reads TGTGCCAGCAGCTTAAGGTCCGAGACCCAGTACTTC. Its protein is CASSLRSETQYF.

This clone was picked up one time. The rearrangement uses TRBV7-8 and TRBJ1-1, with a tentative D call TRBD1 (5 bases). The V and J ends lost 0 bases and 4 bases respectively, with 18 bases between them. CDR1 and CDR2 from the germline V gene are SGHVS and FQNEAQ. The CDR3 extends over 17 amino acids. CDR3 region: CASSLAQGASRFTEAFF. The CDR3, as DNA: TGTGCCAGCAGCTTAGCGCAAGGGGCGTCGCGATTCACTGAAGCTTTCTTT.

V is TRBV7-2 and J is TRBJ1-2; the D is unclear. The V and J ends lost 1 base and 7 bases respectively, with 16 bases between them. CDR1 is SGHTA, CDR2 FQGNSA, per germline. There are 15 residues in the CDR3. CDR3 DNA sequence: TGTGCCAGCAGCTTAGGTGCCCGCGGCAAGGGTGGCTACACCTTC. As protein: CASSLGARGKGGYTF. The variable domain in full, with the rest retrieved from reference TRBV7-2 and TRBJ1-2, is GAGVSQSPSNKVTEKGKDVELRCDPISGHTALYWYRQSLGQGLEFLIYFQGNSAPDKSGLPSDRFSAERTGGSVSTLTIQRTQQEDSAVYLCASSLGARGKGGYTFGSGTRLTVV.

This chain uses TRBV6-1 with TRBJ2-5, with D possibly being TRBD1 (5 bases). Between the trimmed V and J ends, which lost 1 base and 7 bases, there was a span of 13 bases. The CDR3 is 14 residues long. CDR1 is MNHNS and CDR2 is SASEGT in the germline V gene. CDR3 protein: CASSEGTRVGTQYF. CDR3 coding DNA: TGTGCCAGCAGTGAAGGGACACGCGTCGGGACCCAGTACTTC.

The chain links TRBV6-5 to TRBJ1-4; D gene unclear. CDR3 length: 14 amino acids. The V gene's germline CDR1 is MNHEY and CDR2 SVGAGI. The V end lost 2 bases, the J end lost 5 bases, and 9 bases lay between the germline ends. CDR3 in DNA: TGTGCCAGCAGTTACGGGCCGGGGAATGAAAAACTGTTTTTT. Amino acids: CASSYGPGNEKLFF.

The chain uses TRBV15 and TRBJ1-4; perhaps TRBD1 as D (5 bases). V lost 3 bases and J lost 4, with 15 bases in between. From germline, CDR1 is LNHNV and CDR2 YYDKDF (reference sequence). The CDR3 covers 16 residues. CDR3 protein: CATSRTTTGVNEKLFF. CDR3 DNA: TGTGCCACCAGCAGGACCACGACGGGGGTTAATGAAAAACTGTTTTTT.

The rearrangement uses TRBV4-3 and TRBJ2-1; D might be TRBD2 (6 bases). Trimming removed 0 bases from V and 4 bases from J, with 10 bases in between. The CDR3 totals 15 residues. The germline V gene has CDR1 LGHNA and CDR2 YSLEER. DNA of the CDR3: TGCGCCAGCAGCCAAGAGGCGGGGTTGTACAATGAGCAGTTCTTC. Translated, it gives CASSQEAGLYNEQFF.

The chain links TRBV5-1 to TRBJ2-7, with D maybe TRBD1 (6 bases). The CDR3 contains 15 residues. Trimming stripped 3 bases from V and 0 bases from J, with 13 bases between. CDR1 SGHRS and CDR2 YFSETQ come from the germline V gene. CDR3 sequence: CASSYADRSSYEQYF. CDR3 in DNA: TGCGCCAGCAGCTATGCCGACAGGAGCTCCTACGAGCAGTACTTC.